This T cell receptor (beta chain) was sequenced during a study of HIV-infected patients and healthy controls. CDR1 and CDR2 from the germline V gene are MDHEN and SYDVKM. V lost 3 bases and J lost 5, with 11 bases in between. The CDR3 consists of 13 residues. All unsorted peripheral T cells were captured because whole blood was used without fractionation. This clonotype was counted ten times or more. The antigen remains undetermined. Study results and caveats: CMV-associated CDR3s mostly grew nonsignificantly during therapy, while HIV-associated CDR3s declined significantly. Slight age and sex differences between study cohorts did not explain the diversity differences.

Alpha and beta constant-region primers primed reverse transcription of around 500 ng RNA. Each of the alpha and beta chains got its own library through chain-specific third strand synthesis with indices. All rearrangements within a chain used one primer pair; cDNA molecules carried barcodes. The library had 12-nucleotide molecular identifiers formed by two random hexamers joined together. TCRdb re-derived calls from the 5' RACE reads in MiXCR, one entry per CDR3 protein. The sample yields roughly 20,000 distinct CDR3 sequences, 10% to 15% seen once. This TCR derives from an adult in good health. V gene TRBV28 combines with J gene TRBJ2-7; unclear D gene. The sequenced sample consisted of blood. As DNA, the CDR3 is TGTGCCAGCAGTTTTCCGTCTCGGAACGAGCAGTACTTC. The encoded protein is CASSFPSRNEQYF.